Below are 21 T cell receptor beta chains sequenced from a single sample in a study of blood T cell repertoires in COVID-19 (dated by TCRdb to the early 2020s). The library was prepared using the immunoSEQ multiplex PCR assay. TCRdb provides this immuneACCESS table in a form limited to in-frame rearrangements. Some clones are lacking; in checked studies, under half of them reflect an unresolved V gene, and why the rest are absent is not known. This sample comprises about 180,000 clones, around 80% of them detected only once. The ten largest clones take up nearly 15% of the sample. The specimen was PBMCs or T cells enriched from blood (not recorded which). The receptor set was obtained from a man aged 45-65 years who had recovered from COVID-19.

The chain uses TRBV2 and TRBJ1-3; 7 nucleotides align to TRBD1. The CDR3 loop spans 16 amino acids. CDR1 and CDR2 from the germline V gene are SNHLY and FYNNEI. The V segment lost 5 bases and the J segment 2 bases; nucleotides outside the gene matches: 9. CDR3 region: CASSKGGTVPGNTIYF. CDR3 in DNA: TGTGCCAGCAGTAAAGGCGGGACAGTACCTGGAAACACCATATATTTT.

This chain links TRBV6-1 with TRBJ1-5, with D unclear. Germline-derived CDR1 and CDR2 are MNHNS and SASEGT. V lost 0 bases to trimming and J lost 9 bases, with 12 bases between them. The CDR3 runs to 14 residues. The CDR3 spells CASSEANIPGPQHF. CDR3 sequence (DNA): TGTGCCAGCAGTGAAGCGAACATTCCGGGGCCCCAGCATTTT.

The chain couples TRBV10-3 to TRBJ1-5; D unresolved. Germline CDR1 and CDR2: ENHRY and SYGVKD. The CDR3 is 13 residues long. The ends were cut back, 0 bases at V and 5 bases at J, with 5 bases in the middle. As DNA, the CDR3 is TGTGCCATCAGTGAGTCCCGTGATCAGCCCCAGCATTTT. Amino acid sequence: CAISESRDQPQHF.

This clone has a handful of counts. The chain is built from TRBV19 and TRBJ1-4; 9 bases agree with TRBD1. The CDR3 has 14 residues. CDR1 LNHDA and CDR2 SQIVND come from the germline V gene (reference sequence). V was pared by 9 bases and J by 7 bases, with 9 bases of the junction left unmatched. The CDR3 region has the DNA TGTGCCAGCCGTGCAGGGACAGGGATTGAAAAACTGTTTTTT. It is translated as CASRAGTGIEKLFF. The full variable domain, rest sourced from reference TRBV19 and TRBJ1-4, is DGGITQSPKYLFRKEGQNVTLSCEQNLNHDAMYWYRQDPGQGLRLIYYSQIVNDFQKGDIAEGYSVSREKKESFPLTVTSAQKNPTAFYLCASRAGTGIEKLFFGSGTQLSVL.

The chain combines TRBV19 with TRBJ2-5; 7 bases fit TRBD1. Germline V CDR1 and CDR2: LNHDA, SQIVND (reference sequence). This CDR3 comprises 15 residues. V shed 6 bases and J 5 bases; nucleotides not matched to a gene: 12. The CDR3 sequence: CASSLSLTGVETQYF. In nucleotides, the CDR3 is TGTGCCAGTAGCCTAAGCTTAACAGGGGTGGAGACCCAGTACTTC.

V and J are TRBV7-6 and TRBJ1-1, with D possibly being TRBD1 (6 bases). Looked up from germline, CDR1 is SGHVS and CDR2 is FNYEAQ. V was shortened by 5 bases and J by 7 bases, with 14 bases between the two germline ends. This CDR3 has 13 residues. CDR3: CASSEDQGFEAFF. The CDR3 nucleotides are TGTGCCAGCAGCGAAGACCAGGGGTTTGAAGCTTTCTTT.

The rearrangement links TRBV5-1 to TRBJ2-5, with D uncertain. The CDR3 runs to 11 residues. Germline V lookup: CDR1 SGHRS, CDR2 YFSETQ. The V gene lost 4 bases and the J gene lost 2 bases, with 3 bases spanning the gap. This CDR3 reads CASSTQETQYF. Written as DNA, the CDR3 is TGCGCCAGCAGCACACAAGAGACCCAGTACTTC.

This clone has just one count. V usage is TRBV9 and J usage is TRBJ2-7; TRBD1 is a possible D gene (6 bases). Per germline, CDR1 SGDLS and CDR2 YYNGEE. CDR3 length: 13 amino acids. Trimming removed 7 bases at V and 2 bases at J, with 13 bases between. The chain's CDR3 is CASLGRGPYEQYF. CDR3 sequence (DNA): TGTGCCAGCTTGGGCAGGGGTCCCTACGAGCAGTACTTC.

This clone was counted ten times or more. The chain couples TRBV9 to TRBJ2-7, with 14 bases identical to TRBD2. In germline, CDR1 is SGDLS, CDR2 YYNGEE. The V gene end was trimmed by 4 bases and the J gene end by 2 bases; junction bases not matched to a gene: 11. This CDR3 is 18 amino acids long. CDR3 DNA: TGTGCCAGCAGCCCCGGGACTAGCGGGGGTTCCCGTCCCTACGAGCAGTACTTC. Translation: CASSPGTSGGSRPYEQYF.

In its sample, this clone was seen many times. The rearrangement uses TRBV5-1 and TRBJ1-6; 7 nucleotides line up with TRBD1. After removal of 5 bases from V and 10 bases from J, the junction contained 15 bases not matched to a gene. Per germline, CDR1 SGHRS and CDR2 YFSETQ. This CDR3 is built from 16 residues. The CDR3 nucleotides are TGCGCCAGCAGGCCAAGCGGACAGGTGTGGTTGTCACCCCTCCACTTT. Its protein is CASRPSGQVWLSPLHF.

The rearrangement joins TRBV11-3 to TRBJ2-5, with D possibly matching TRBD1 (5 bases). With 3 bases removed from V and 2 bases from J, the gap between germline ends came to 7 bases. The germline V gene has CDR1 SGHNT and CDR2 YENEEA. The CDR3 is 13 residues long. Written as DNA, the CDR3 is TGTGCCAGCAGCTTGGACATACAAGAGACCCAGTACTTC. Protein: CASSLDIQETQYF.

The rearrangement links TRBV5-6 to TRBJ1-2, with 12 positions matching TRBD1. The J segment lost 10 bases and the V segment lost 1 base, leaving 8 bases of the junction unmatched. The CDR3 totals 15 residues. Germline assignment: CDR1 SGHDT and CDR2 YYEEEE. CDR3 bases: TGTGCCAGCAGCTTGAGGGACAGGGGGCCTTTGGCCTACACCTTC. Protein product: CASSLRDRGPLAYTF.

This clone was recorded only once. The chain combines TRBV18 with TRBJ1-1, with D unresolved. Trimming stripped 0 bases from V and 1 base from J, with 12 bases between. CDR1 and CDR2 (germline): KGHSH, LQKENI. This CDR3 is built from 16 residues. The CDR3: CASSPPQSAENTEAFF. The CDR3 DNA reads TGTGCCAGCTCACCACCCCAAAGTGCAGAGAACACTGAAGCTTTCTTT.

The chain uses TRBV28 and TRBJ1-2; 9 bases fit TRBD1. Trimming took 4 bases from V and 3 from J; bases not matched to a gene: 9. Germline-derived CDR1 and CDR2 are MDHEN and SYDVKM. This CDR3 is 16 amino acids long. The CDR3 region is CASSSPGQGWDYGYTF. The CDR3 DNA follows: TGTGCCAGCAGTTCCCCGGGACAGGGTTGGGACTATGGCTACACCTTC.

The rearrangement links TRBV29-1 to TRBJ2-7, with TRBD2 identical over 9 bases. The length of the CDR3 is 15 residues. In germline, CDR1 is SQVTM, CDR2 ANQGSEA. Trimming removed 5 bases from V and 8 bases from J; junction bases left unmatched: 16. CDR3 in amino acids: CSVSAALLAGAKQYF. CDR3 DNA sequence: TGCAGCGTTTCCGCGGCCCTACTAGCGGGCGCAAAGCAGTACTTC.

This chain joins TRBV11-3 and TRBJ1-5; D ambiguous. The CDR3 is 19 residues long. The germline V gene has CDR1 SGHNT and CDR2 YENEEA. The V and J ends lost 5 bases and 5 bases respectively, with 28 bases between them. This CDR3 reads CASSPPSDPNPHFHQPQHF. Here the CDR3 DNA reads TGTGCCAGCAGCCCCCCTAGTGACCCTAATCCCCACTTTCATCAGCCCCAGCATTTT. Drawing the rest from reference TRBV11-3 and TRBJ1-5, the complete variable domain is EAGVVQSPRYKIIEKKQPVAFWCNPISGHNTLYWYLQNLGQGPELLIRYENEEAVDDSQLPKDRFSAERLKGVDSTLKIQPAELGDSAVYLCASSPPSDPNPHFHQPQHFGDGTRLSIL.

A few counts support this clone. The chain carries TRBV6-5 and TRBJ2-5, with 8 bases that match TRBD2. From germline, CDR1 is MNHEY and CDR2 SVGAGI. Germline trimming cut 6 bases from V and 5 bases from J; bases unmatched to any gene: 8. The CDR3 sequence is 14 residues long. The CDR3 DNA sequence: TGTGCCAGCAGCCGGGGGGGTAGTTATGAGACCCAGTACTTC. This codes for CASSRGGSYETQYF.

The CDR3 here is CASSSGTGELFF. The CDR3 DNA is TGTGCCAGCAGCTCAGGGACCGGGGAGCTGTTTTTT. The chain uses TRBV28 and TRBJ2-2; tentatively, D is TRBD1 (5 bases). V was pared by 6 bases and J by 5 bases, with 7 bases between. The germline gives CDR1 MDHEN, CDR2 SYDVKM. The CDR3 is 12 amino acids.

The chain employs TRBV7-2 and TRBJ1-2; no definite D call. Trimming stripped 5 bases from V and 0 bases from J, with 7 bases between. Germline V lookup: CDR1 SGHTA, CDR2 FQGNSA. This CDR3 contains 13 residues. CDR3 sequence (DNA): TGTGCCAGCAGCGCGAGTTCTAACTATGGCTACACCTTC. It specifies CASSASSNYGYTF.

The gene calls are TRBV7-6 and TRBJ1-5; 7 bases match TRBD1. Germline CDR1 and CDR2: SGHVS and FNYEAQ. The CDR3 length is 14 residues. Trimming took 5 bases from V and 5 from J; bases not matched to a gene: 6. CDR3 protein: CASSLTGTDQPQHF. The CDR3 DNA is TGTGCCAGCAGCCTGACAGGGACAGATCAGCCCCAGCATTTT.

This clone was counted between two and nine times. The chain joins TRBV3-1 (or the pseudogene TRBV3-2) to TRBJ2-2; 8 bases map to TRBD2. The CDR3 runs to 15 residues. Losses at the gene ends were 2 bases for V and 4 bases for J; bases not matched to a gene: 3. CDR1 LGHDT and CDR2 YNNKEL come from the germline V gene (reference sequence). Written as DNA, the CDR3 is TGTGCCAGCAGCCAACGGGGGGGAAGCACCGGGGAGCTGTTTTTT. It encodes CASSQRGGSTGELFF.